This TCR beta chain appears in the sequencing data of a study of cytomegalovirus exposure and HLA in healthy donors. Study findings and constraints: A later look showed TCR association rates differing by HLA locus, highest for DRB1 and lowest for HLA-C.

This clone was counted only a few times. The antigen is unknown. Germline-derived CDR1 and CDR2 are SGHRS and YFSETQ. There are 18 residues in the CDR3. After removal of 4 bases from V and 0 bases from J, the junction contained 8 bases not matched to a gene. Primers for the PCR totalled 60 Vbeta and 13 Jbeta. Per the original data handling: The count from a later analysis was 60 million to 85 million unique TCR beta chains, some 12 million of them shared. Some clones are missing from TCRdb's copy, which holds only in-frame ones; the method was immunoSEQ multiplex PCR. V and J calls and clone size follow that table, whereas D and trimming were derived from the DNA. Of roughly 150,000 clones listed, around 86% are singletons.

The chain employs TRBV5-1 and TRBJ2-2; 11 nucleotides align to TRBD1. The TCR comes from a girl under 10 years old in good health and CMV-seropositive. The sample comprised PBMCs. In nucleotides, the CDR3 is TGCGCCAGCAGCCCGATCGGGACAGGGGGAGCGAACACCGGGGAGCTGTTTTTT. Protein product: CASSPIGTGGANTGELFF.